What follows are 19 T cell receptor beta chains derived from one specimen sequenced in a study of technical replicates of blood from a handful of donors. Libraries were prepared by immunoSEQ multiplex PCR; TCRdb keeps only in-frame clonotypes and omits some of them. The sample lists about 12,000 clones; about 94% were seen once. The sequencing sample was made of PBMCs. These receptors were collected from a human donor in good health.

The rearrangement joins TRBV6-5 to TRBJ2-5, with TRBD1 identical over 8 bases. V trimming: 3 bases; J trimming: 3 bases; junction bases outside the gene matches: 6. The germline V gene has CDR1 MNHEY and CDR2 SVGAGI. This CDR3 comprises 15 residues. CDR3 loop: CASSYSRQGKETQYF. For the CDR3, the DNA is TGTGCCAGCAGTTATTCTAGACAGGGGAAAGAGACCCAGTACTTC.

The rearrangement links TRBV2 to TRBJ2-5, with 7 positions matching TRBD1. The V gene's germline CDR1 is SNHLY and CDR2 FYNNEI. Trimming at V came to 6 bases and at J to 3 bases, leaving 4 bases not matched to a gene. The CDR3 loop spans 13 amino acids. In DNA, the CDR3 is TGTGCCAGCAGGTTCACAGGGGAAGAGACCCAGTACTTC. Translating gives CASRFTGEETQYF.

In DNA form, the CDR3 reads TGTGCCAGCGGCGACAGAGCGGGAGGGCCTCGGACCGGGGAGCTGTTTTTT. This gives the protein CASGDRAGGPRTGELFF. The chain couples TRBV4-2 to TRBJ2-2; 10 bases fit TRBD2. V lost 8 bases, J lost 5 bases, and 14 bases stayed unmatched. Germline lookup yields CDR1 LGHNA and CDR2 YNFKEQ. The CDR3 extends over 17 amino acids.

The V call is TRBV5-1, the J call TRBJ1-5, with 7 bases fitting TRBD1. J was trimmed by 1 base and V by 5 bases; bases with no gene match: 6. CDR3 size: 15 residues. The V gene's germline CDR1 is SGHRS and CDR2 YFSETQ. The CDR3 region has the DNA TGCGCCAGCAGTTCAGGGGGGTTAAGCAATCAGCCCCAGCATTTT. It is translated as CASSSGGLSNQPQHF.

This rearrangement joins TRBV30 to TRBJ2-1; TRBD2 matches at 8 bases. This CDR3 has 16 amino acids. Germline lookup yields CDR1 GTSNPN and CDR2 SVGIG (reference sequence). V shed 0 bases, J shed 8 bases, and the junction held 12 bases outside the gene matches. This chain's CDR3 is CAWSVGLAGGTDEQFF. The CDR3 DNA follows: TGTGCCTGGAGTGTAGGCCTTGCGGGAGGCACGGATGAGCAGTTCTTC.

The chain employs TRBV5-1 and TRBJ2-7; 11 bases are a match to TRBD2. CDR1 and CDR2 (germline): SGHRS, YFSETQ. V shed 5 bases and J 3 bases; nucleotides not matched to a gene: 7. There are 15 residues in the CDR3. The CDR3 sequence is CASSSGLADLYEQYF. In DNA form, the CDR3 reads TGCGCCAGCAGTTCGGGACTAGCGGATCTCTACGAGCAGTACTTC.

V is TRBV6-5 and J is TRBJ1-2; TRBD1 matches at 9 bases. The CDR3 is 12 residues long. The germline gives CDR1 MNHEY, CDR2 SVGAGI. Trimming took 10 bases from V and 3 from J; bases not matched to a gene: 3. CDR3 sequence reads: CATTGGDYGYTF. CDR3 DNA sequence: TGTGCCACGACAGGGGGGGACTATGGCTACACCTTC.

This chain uses TRBV7-8 with TRBJ2-5; no firm D call. This CDR3 comprises 13 residues. The V end was cut by 3 bases, the J end by 4 bases, with 9 bases between. The germline gives CDR1 SGHVS, CDR2 FQNEAQ. CDR3 DNA sequence: TGTGCCAGCAGCTTCGGGTGGTCAGAGACCCAGTACTTC. Translating it yields CASSFGWSETQYF.

This chain uses TRBV7-3 with TRBJ2-3; 7 nucleotides align to TRBD1. With V trimmed by 4 bases and J by 2 bases, 6 bases remained unmatched. Germline V gene data show CDR1 as SGHTA and CDR2 as FQGTGA. CDR3 length: 15 residues. The CDR3 region has the DNA TGTGCCAGCAGCTCGGGACAGCTCAACACAGATACGCAGTATTTT. As protein: CASSSGQLNTDTQYF.

This clone was detected only once. The rearrangement links TRBV5-4 to TRBJ1-3; D not resolved. From germline, CDR1 is SGHNT and CDR2 YYREEE (reference sequence). V dropped 9 bases and J dropped 1 base, with 11 bases sitting between them. This CDR3 comprises 13 residues. In DNA, the CDR3 is TGTGCCATCTATCCGGGGTCTGGAAACACCATATATTTT. It encodes CAIYPGSGNTIYF.

The chain couples TRBV9 to TRBJ2-7; TRBD2 aligns across 14 bases. The CDR3 loop spans 16 amino acids. Germline lookup yields CDR1 SGDLS and CDR2 YYNGEE. Germline trimming cut 2 bases from V and 6 bases from J; bases unmatched to any gene: 7. CDR3 sequence: CASSVSGTSGRGEQYF. CDR3 coding DNA: TGTGCCAGCAGCGTTTCCGGGACTAGCGGGAGAGGCGAGCAGTACTTC.

This sequence joins TRBV5-4 and TRBJ1-2, with 7 positions matching TRBD1. With 0 bases clipped from V and 8 bases from J, the junction kept 4 bases outside the gene matches. The CDR3 runs 13 residues. In germline, CDR1 is SGHNT, CDR2 YYREEE (reference sequence). The CDR3 loop reads CASSLETGSGYTF. The CDR3 DNA follows: TGTGCCAGCAGCTTGGAGACAGGGAGCGGCTACACCTTC.

The chain has TRBV27 and TRBJ2-7; D perhaps matches TRBD1 (6 bases). Germline V gives CDR1 MNHEY, CDR2 SMNVEV (reference sequence). With 6 bases removed from V and 2 bases from J, the gap between germline ends came to 23 bases. The CDR3 is 17 amino acids. The CDR3 loop is CASSASYLGTTTYEQYF. In DNA form, the CDR3 reads TGTGCCAGCAGCGCATCTTATCTCGGGACAACTACCTACGAGCAGTACTTC.

In DNA, the CDR3 is TGTGCCAGCAGCTTAGTCCCGCGGGACACTGAAGCTTTCTTT. Residues: CASSLVPRDTEAFF. The rearrangement links TRBV28 to TRBJ1-1; no reliable D call. The CDR3 loop spans 14 amino acids. Trimming took 6 bases from V and 3 from J, leaving 14 bases between them. Germline V gives CDR1 MDHEN, CDR2 SYDVKM.

V gene TRBV27 combines with J gene TRBJ2-3, with 8 positions matching TRBD1. The V gene's germline CDR1 is MNHEY and CDR2 SMNVEV (reference sequence). Trimming at V came to 4 bases and at J to 1 base, leaving 7 bases not matched to a gene. CDR3 length: 16 residues. The DNA for the CDR3 is TGTGCCAGCAGTTCGGGACAGGCACTACGCACAGATACGCAGTATTTT. Translating it yields CASSSGQALRTDTQYF.

As to this clone: The junction shows a germline mismatch at one end, possibly a read error. The chain links TRBV11-2 to TRBJ1-1, with TRBD1 identical over 7 bases. Per the germline V gene, CDR1 is SGHAT and CDR2 is FQNNGV. CDR3 length: 15 amino acids. Written as DNA, the CDR3 is TGTGCCAGCAGCCTCCGGGGACAGTTGAATACTGAAGCTTTCTTT. It translates to CASSLRGQLNTEAFF.

The chain links TRBV7-2 to TRBJ1-4; D call uncertain. In germline, CDR1 is SGHTA, CDR2 FQGNSA. Trimming took 2 bases from V and 14 from J, leaving 18 bases between them. CDR3 size: 14 residues. CDR3 protein: CASSLSSAGLELFF. CDR3 bases: TGTGCCAGCAGCTTATCGAGCGCGGGGTTAGAGCTGTTTTTT.

This clone occurred a few times. J is TRBJ2-5 and V is TRBV28, with D possibly being TRBD1 (6 bases). V dropped 6 bases and J dropped 5 bases, with 19 bases sitting between them. There are 15 residues in the CDR3. CDR1 and CDR2 (germline): MDHEN, SYDVKM. The CDR3 sequence: CASRHKGVSGETQYF. In nucleotides, the CDR3 is TGTGCCAGCAGACATAAGGGGGTTTCGGGTGAGACCCAGTACTTC.

The genes are TRBV27 and TRBJ2-7, with D perhaps TRBD2 (6 bases). Germline V gene sequence: CDR1 MNHEY, CDR2 SMNVEV (reference sequence). V lost 4 bases and J lost 3, with 13 bases in between. The CDR3 consists of 14 residues. CDR3 DNA sequence: TGTGCCAGCAGTTCTTCTCGGGAGAGCTACGAGCAGTACTTC. Amino acids: CASSSSRESYEQYF.